These 9 T cell receptor beta chains originate from one sample sequenced in a study of cytomegalovirus exposure and HLA in healthy donors. The data were produced by immunoSEQ multiplex PCR, yet TCRdb's version contains in-frame clones alone and is incomplete. The sample contains 50,000 to 70,000 clones, over 85% of which appear only once. The source material was PBMCs. Receptor source: a woman aged 18-35 years in good health and CMV-seropositive.

The chain has TRBV7-2 and TRBJ1-6; tentatively, D is TRBD1 (6 bases). The ends were cut back, 4 bases at V and 7 bases at J, with 17 bases in the middle. The CDR3 is 16 residues long. Germline V gene lookup returns CDR1 SGHTA and CDR2 FQGNSA. CDR3 residues: CASSSTFGGQNSPLHF. Here the CDR3 DNA reads TGTGCCAGCAGCTCCACGTTTGGGGGACAAAATTCACCCCTCCACTTT.

The chain carries TRBV27 and TRBJ1-2, with a weak D call TRBD1 (6 bases). Trimming took off 10 bases at V and 8 bases at J, with 23 bases between the two ends. Per the germline V gene, CDR1 is MNHEY and CDR2 is SMNVEV (reference sequence). The CDR3 runs 14 residues. Here the CDR3 DNA reads TGTGCCACCAAAACAGGGCAGGGGCTGGGCGGCTACACCTTC. Translating it yields CATKTGQGLGGYTF.

The genes are TRBV5-1 and TRBJ1-1; D remains ambiguous. The germline V gene encodes CDR1 SGHRS and CDR2 YFSETQ. The CDR3 is 14 residues long. Trimming took off 4 bases at V and 4 bases at J, with 14 bases between the two ends. The CDR3 region is CASSITASSTEAFF. The CDR3 nucleotides read TGCGCCAGCAGCATAACAGCTTCTTCCACTGAAGCTTTCTTT.

V gene TRBV5-1 combines with J gene TRBJ2-1, with 9 bases lining up with TRBD1. The CDR3 spans 14 residues. CDR1 and CDR2 from the germline V gene are SGHRS and YFSETQ. V was pared by 3 bases and J by 4 bases, with 2 bases of the junction left unmatched. CDR3 loop: CASSWDREYNEQFF. In nucleotides, the CDR3 is TGCGCCAGCAGCTGGGACAGGGAGTACAATGAGCAGTTCTTC.

V and J are TRBV19 and TRBJ2-4, with 8 bases matching TRBD1. The germline V gene encodes CDR1 LNHDA and CDR2 SQIVND (reference sequence). The CDR3 consists of 15 residues. The ends lost 3 bases at V and 6 bases at J; junction bases unmatched: 7. CDR3 amino acids: CASSIPGQELNIQYF. The CDR3 bases are TGTGCCAGTAGTATTCCGGGACAGGAGTTAAACATTCAGTACTTC.

The gene calls are TRBV2 and TRBJ1-4; D might be TRBD1 (6 bases). V was trimmed by 4 bases and J by 8 bases, leaving 14 bases between them. Germline V gene lookup returns CDR1 SNHLY and CDR2 FYNNEI. The length of the CDR3 is 14 residues. The CDR3 spells CASSAFGQKEKLFF. The CDR3 coding sequence is TGTGCCAGCAGTGCTTTTGGACAGAAGGAAAAACTGTTTTTT.

The V call is TRBV9, the J call TRBJ2-5; unclear D gene. CDR3 size: 13 residues. V was cut by 0 bases and J by 5 bases, with 8 bases left in between. CDR1 SGDLS and CDR2 YYNGEE come from the germline V gene. CDR3 nucleotide sequence: TGTGCCAGCAGCGTAGAAGACGGGGAGACCCAGTACTTC. Translated: CASSVEDGETQYF.

This rearrangement joins TRBV15 to TRBJ2-7; maybe TRBD2 (6 bases). The germline V gene encodes CDR1 LNHNV and CDR2 YYDKDF (reference sequence). CDR3 size: 16 residues. V was clipped by 3 bases and J by 0 bases, with 15 bases between them. The CDR3 sequence is CATSSPGERNSYEQYF. CDR3 sequence (DNA): TGTGCCACCAGCAGCCCGGGGGAGCGTAACTCCTACGAGCAGTACTTC.

The V gene is TRBV7-2, the J gene TRBJ2-3; 8 bases fit TRBD2. Per germline, CDR1 SGHTA and CDR2 FQGNSA. The CDR3 spans 14 residues. V lost 5 bases and J lost 5; bases outside the gene matches: 6. The CDR3 DNA sequence: TGTGCCAGCAGCCCCGGACTAGCACGAGATACGCAGTATTTT. Amino acid sequence: CASSPGLARDTQYF.